This TCR beta chain appears in the sequencing data of a study of blood T cell repertoires in COVID-19. The overall study: The study drew acute and convalescent COVID-19 samples from the United States, Italy and Spain. PBMCs, B-cell-depleted T cells, or T cells provided the cDNA or gDNA that made up the material.

In the source study's methods: Cell counts per sample came from amplifying reference gene primers. This table comes from immunoSEQ multiplex PCR, and its TCRdb copy is limited to in-frame clones, with some not included. V and J calls and clone size are given by that table; D and trimming were obtained from the DNA. The sample lists more than 70,000 clones, more than 75% occurring once. This clone appeared a few times. Germline CDR1 and CDR2: LNHDA and SQIVND (reference sequence). The CDR3 is 14 residues long. J lost 0 bases, V lost 3 bases, and 1 base had no gene match. The chain recombines TRBV19 with TRBJ1-1, with 7 bases identical to TRBD1. The specimen was peripheral blood. The receptor comes from a man aged 45-65 years with active or convalescent COVID-19. The CDR3 DNA reads as TGTGCCAGTAGTATGGGACAGTTGAACACTGAAGCTTTCTTT. It is translated as CASSMGQLNTEAFF.